This TCR beta chain was sequenced in a study of glioma-infiltrating T cells after dendritic cell vaccination. About the study: At biweekly intervals, patients got three intradermal dendritic cell vaccine injections. Study-wide points: Higher TCR clonality did not directly relate to longer survival.

Up to 2 ug genomic DNA was used for TCRB CDR3 amplification. The repertoire was sequenced with immunoSEQ multiplex PCR; TCRdb's copy has only in-frame clones and lacks some. This table has roughly 100,000 clones, 80% to 90% appearing once. As concerns this clone: Its antigen is not known.

The V and J ends lost 5 bases and 12 bases respectively, with 19 bases between them. This CDR3 region has 14 residues. Germline-derived CDR1 and CDR2 are MNHEY and SVGAGI. The TCR sequence derives from a human donor with glioblastoma. The source was blood, collected before dendritic cell vaccination. The rearrangement uses TRBV6-5 and TRBJ1-4; D not resolved. The CDR3 DNA reads TGTGCCAGCAGTCCCGGGGAGGTGAGGCGGGAACTGTTTTTT. Its translation: CASSPGEVRRELFF.